The next 31 T cell receptor beta chains were all read from a single sample in a study of circulating and synovial CD4+ cells in juvenile arthritis. Only in-frame clones appear in the TCRdb table, and some are missing; sequencing was by immunoSEQ multiplex PCR. Here the sample spans tens of thousands of clones, about 94% being singletons. The material sequenced was CD4+ T cells from blood. The origin of the receptors is a human donor with juvenile idiopathic arthritis.

This chain connects TRBV18 to TRBJ2-5; TRBD2 aligns across 11 bases. Unmatched junction bases numbered 5, after V lost 1 base and J lost 4 bases. Germline CDR1 reads KGHSH; CDR2 reads LQKENI. The CDR3 length is 16 residues. Here the CDR3 reads CASSPLAGGPGETQYF. The CDR3 DNA is TGTGCCAGCTCACCACTAGCGGGAGGGCCGGGAGAGACCCAGTACTTC.

V gene TRBV14 combines with J gene TRBJ1-5; 8 bases are a match to TRBD1. From germline, CDR1 is SGHDN and CDR2 FVKESK. The V and J ends lost 4 bases and 3 bases, in that order; junction bases with no gene match: 8. This CDR3 contains 16 residues. The CDR3 here is CASSPMDRAFNQPQHF. Written as DNA, the CDR3 is TGTGCCAGCAGCCCAATGGACAGGGCCTTCAATCAGCCCCAGCATTTT.

The chain carries TRBV7-9 and TRBJ2-3, with unresolved D. Trimming cost V 6 bases and J 1 base, with 14 bases left between them. Germline assignment: CDR1 SEHNR and CDR2 FQNEAQ (reference sequence). This CDR3 is built from 15 residues. Here the CDR3 DNA reads TGTGCCAGCAGGGTCCACTCTGTCCGCACAGATACGCAGTATTTT. This gives the protein CASRVHSVRTDTQYF.

DNA for the CDR3: TGCGCCAGCAGCCAAGATCCTCAAGAGACCCAGTACTTC. The encoded protein is CASSQDPQETQYF. The V gene is TRBV4-1, the J gene TRBJ2-5; D is undetermined. Trimming stripped 0 bases from V and 2 bases from J, with 4 bases between. The CDR3 loop spans 13 amino acids. CDR1 and CDR2 (germline): MGHRA, YSYEKL.

The chain uses TRBV5-1 and TRBJ1-1; 9 bases fit TRBD1. The ends lost 3 bases at V and 5 bases at J; junction bases unmatched: 8. The germline V gene encodes CDR1 SGHRS and CDR2 YFSETQ. There are 15 residues in the CDR3. CDR3 in DNA: TGCGCCAGCAGCTGGGAACAGGGGGCTAGTACTGAAGCTTTCTTT. Translating gives CASSWEQGASTEAFF.

The sample holds a few counts of this clone. V gene TRBV10-3 combines with J gene TRBJ1-5, with a tentative D call TRBD1 (6 bases). Germline assignment: CDR1 ENHRY and CDR2 SYGVKD. The CDR3 has 13 amino acids. The V and J ends lost 7 bases and 5 bases respectively, with 12 bases between them. The CDR3 nucleotides are TGTGCCATCACCGCAGGGGTCCATCAGCCCCAGCATTTT. Translation gives CAITAGVHQPQHF.

This sequence joins TRBV18 and TRBJ2-3; 8 bases match TRBD2. The CDR3 has 16 residues. Trimming cost V 3 bases and J 0 bases; bases outside gene matches: 5. CDR1 and CDR2 from the germline V gene are KGHSH and LQKENI. CDR3: CASSPQTSESTDTQYF. In DNA form, the CDR3 reads TGTGCCAGCTCACCTCAGACTAGCGAGAGCACAGATACGCAGTATTTT.

This chain links TRBV25-1 with TRBJ2-7; TRBD2 aligns across 12 bases. Germline V CDR1 and CDR2: MGHDK, SYGVNS. The CDR3 loop spans 17 amino acids. Losses at the gene ends were 4 bases for V and 8 bases for J; bases not matched to a gene: 15. The CDR3 nucleotides are TGTGCCAGCAGTGGTGGGCTCGGGCTAGCGGGAGGGCCGCAGCAGTACTTC. It yields the protein CASSGGLGLAGGPQQYF.

This sequence joins TRBV5-1 and TRBJ2-7; 7 bases are a match to TRBD1. Germline CDR1 and CDR2: SGHRS and YFSETQ. Trimming at V came to 4 bases and at J to 0 bases, leaving 7 bases not matched to a gene. The CDR3 has 15 residues. CDR3 sequence reads: CASSPRDRSSYEQYF. CDR3 sequence (DNA): TGCGCCAGCAGCCCAAGGGACAGAAGCTCCTACGAGCAGTACTTC.

This clone was picked up a small number of times. The genes are TRBV28 and TRBJ1-5; TRBD1 aligns across 7 bases. The J segment lost 3 bases and the V segment lost 5 bases, leaving 7 bases of the junction unmatched. CDR3 length equals 15 residues. The germline V gene has CDR1 MDHEN and CDR2 SYDVKM. CDR3 sequence: CASSHATGVNQPQHF. CDR3 coding DNA: TGTGCCAGCAGTCATGCCACAGGGGTCAATCAGCCCCAGCATTTT.

The chain carries TRBV5-4 and TRBJ2-7; 11 bases line up with TRBD1. In germline, CDR1 is SGHNT, CDR2 YYREEE (reference sequence). The CDR3 consists of 15 residues. V was pared by 4 bases and J by 1 base, with 4 bases of the junction left unmatched. CDR3 sequence (DNA): TGTGCCAGCAGCCGGGACAGGGGGAGGTCCTACGAGCAGTACTTC. The encoded protein is CASSRDRGRSYEQYF.

This clone occurred a few times. The chain combines TRBV6-6 with TRBJ2-4; D is undetermined. Trimming stripped 7 bases from V and 0 bases from J, with 10 bases between. The CDR3 has 14 residues. From germline, CDR1 is MNHNY and CDR2 SVGAGI (reference sequence). Here the CDR3 reads CASTSVLAKNIQYF. CDR3 DNA: TGTGCCAGCACTTCTGTCCTAGCCAAAAACATTCAGTACTTC.

This chain connects TRBV7-2 to TRBJ2-3; 11 nucleotides match TRBD2. V was pared by 5 bases and J by 5 bases, with 3 bases of the junction left unmatched. The CDR3 loop spans 14 amino acids. Germline V CDR1 and CDR2: SGHTA, FQGNSA. The CDR3 region is CASSPGLAVDTQYF. The CDR3 coding sequence is TGTGCCAGCAGCCCGGGACTAGCGGTAGATACGCAGTATTTT. Full variable domain (outside the CDR3, taken from reference TRBV7-2 and TRBJ2-3): GAGVSQSPSNKVTEKGKDVELRCDPISGHTALYWYRQSLGQGLEFLIYFQGNSAPDKSGLPSDRFSAERTGGSVSTLTIQRTQQEDSAVYLCASSPGLAVDTQYFGPGTRLTVL.

This rearrangement joins TRBV11-2 to TRBJ2-7; 8 positions match TRBD2. After removal of 6 bases from V and 0 bases from J, the junction contained 7 bases not matched to a gene. CDR1 SGHAT and CDR2 FQNNGV come from the germline V gene. The CDR3 contains 15 residues. CDR3 amino acids: CASSFREGHSYEQYF. The DNA of the CDR3 is TGTGCCAGCAGTTTCCGGGAGGGCCACTCCTACGAGCAGTACTTC. Together with reference TRBV11-2 and TRBJ2-7, the CDR3 gives the full variable domain: EAGVAQSPRYKIIEKRQSVAFWCNPISGHATLYWYQQILGQGPKLLIQFQNNGVVDDSQLPKDRFSAERLKGVDSTLKIQPAKLEDSAVYLCASSFREGHSYEQYFGPGTRLTVT.

The chain links TRBV28 to TRBJ2-2; 9 bases fit TRBD2. The CDR3 is 17 residues long. Germline assignment: CDR1 MDHEN and CDR2 SYDVKM. Germline trimming cut 1 base from V and 5 bases from J; bases unmatched to any gene: 8. CDR3 sequence: CASSLYAGGPRTGELFF. The CDR3 bases are TGTGCCAGCAGTTTATATGCGGGAGGGCCAAGGACCGGGGAGCTGTTTTTT.

V gene TRBV5-1 combines with J gene TRBJ2-5, with TRBD2 matching 9 bases. V shed 1 base and J 5 bases; nucleotides not matched to a gene: 9. Germline V CDR1 and CDR2: SGHRS, YFSETQ. The CDR3 sequence is 16 residues long. The DNA of the CDR3 is TGCGCCAGCAGCTTGCGAGCAGAGCGGGGGGCGGAGACCCAGTACTTC. It codes for CASSLRAERGAETQYF.

The genes are TRBV4-2 and TRBJ2-1; TRBD2 matches 10 bases. J gave up 5 bases and V 5 bases, and 6 bases lay outside the gene matches. The CDR3 spans 15 residues. CDR1 is LGHNA, CDR2 YNFKEQ, per germline. CDR3 sequence: CASSSLSGRHNEQFF. DNA for the CDR3: TGTGCCAGCAGCTCGCTTAGCGGGAGGCACAATGAGCAGTTCTTC.

The chain is built from TRBV9 and TRBJ2-5; D not resolved. The DNA matches TRBJ2-7 better at its end, which makes the J call doubtful. CDR1 SGDLS and CDR2 YYNGEE come from the germline V gene. The CDR3 consists of 13 residues. CDR3 DNA sequence: TGTGCCAGCAGCCCTCGAGGATCCTACGAGCAGTACTTC. Its protein is CASSPRGSYEQYF.

CDR3 coding DNA: TGTGCCAGCAGTGGAGGGGCCGGGGGTGTGAACTATGGCTACACCTTC. Its translation is CASSGGAGGVNYGYTF. The chain is built from TRBV2 and TRBJ1-2; maybe TRBD1 (5 bases). This CDR3 comprises 16 residues. The V gene lost 4 bases and the J gene lost 2 bases, with 17 bases spanning the gap. Germline V gene lookup returns CDR1 SNHLY and CDR2 FYNNEI.

This rearrangement joins TRBV5-6 to TRBJ2-3, with 15 bases that match TRBD2. Losses at the gene ends were 3 bases for V and 0 bases for J; bases not matched to a gene: 8. Germline V gene lookup returns CDR1 SGHDT and CDR2 YYEEEE. The CDR3 totals 19 residues. The CDR3 nucleotides read TGTGCCAGCAGCTCCCGAGGACTAGCGGGAGGGCCTAGCACAGATACGCAGTATTTT. The encoded protein is CASSSRGLAGGPSTDTQYF.

A single count supports this clone. The chain combines TRBV19 with TRBJ2-5, with 9 bases that match TRBD1. The better agreement between TRBJ2-7 and the DNA end casts doubt on the J call. Germline lookup yields CDR1 LNHDA and CDR2 SQIVND (reference sequence). The CDR3 covers 13 residues. Written as DNA, the CDR3 is TGTGCCAGTAGCGGGACAGGGTCCTACGAGCAGTACTTC. Amino acids: CASSGTGSYEQYF.

The chain has TRBV18 and TRBJ2-7; 7 bases are a match to TRBD1. Germline V gene sequence: CDR1 KGHSH, CDR2 LQKENI. V lost 5 bases to trimming and J lost 2 bases; unmatched junction nucleotides: 15. This CDR3 has 17 amino acids. CDR3 coding DNA: TGTGCCAGCTCAAAGTCCCTTCTTGACAGGGCCGCCTACGAGCAGTACTTC. This codes for CASSKSLLDRAAYEQYF.

This clone was picked up one time. The rearrangement uses TRBV11-2 and TRBJ2-3; TRBD2 matches at 7 bases. This CDR3 has 17 residues. CDR1 and CDR2 (germline): SGHAT, FQNNGV. The junction had 16 bases not matched to a gene; V was cut back by 5 bases and J by 5 bases. The CDR3 loop reads CASSTRGGASGRDTQYF. CDR3 in DNA: TGTGCCAGCAGCACCCGCGGAGGGGCTAGCGGTCGAGATACGCAGTATTTT. The complete variable domain, with remaining parts taken from reference TRBV11-2 and TRBJ2-3, reads EAGVAQSPRYKIIEKRQSVAFWCNPISGHATLYWYQQILGQGPKLLIQFQNNGVVDDSQLPKDRFSAERLKGVDSTLKIQPAKLEDSAVYLCASSTRGGASGRDTQYFGPGTRLTVL.

The V call is TRBV9, the J call TRBJ2-5; D is possibly TRBD2 (6 bases). V lost 3 bases to trimming and J lost 5 bases, with 20 bases between them. The CDR3 is made up of 16 amino acids. Germline V gene data show CDR1 as SGDLS and CDR2 as YYNGEE. DNA of the CDR3: TGTGCCAGCAGCGGCGGCGGGGTTGGGAAAGGGGAGACCCAGTACTTC. Its protein product is CASSGGGVGKGETQYF.

The chain has TRBV2 and TRBJ1-5, with TRBD1 matching 8 bases. V lost 7 bases, J lost 3 bases, and 5 bases stayed unmatched. The CDR3 consists of 14 residues. CDR1 is SNHLY and CDR2 is FYNNEI in the germline V gene. CDR3 sequence reads: CASTVTGANQPQHF. The CDR3 DNA is TGTGCCAGCACAGTGACAGGGGCCAATCAGCCCCAGCATTTT.

The chain joins TRBV12-5 to TRBJ2-1, with a tentative D call TRBD2 (5 bases). CDR1 and CDR2 from the germline V gene are LGHNT and FRNRAP. The V end lost 5 bases, the J end lost 2 bases, and 16 bases lay between the germline ends. This CDR3 is 16 amino acids long. CDR3 coding DNA: TGTGCTAGTGGTGGAGGACCGCGCTCTGCCTACAATGAGCAGTTCTTC. Translated, it gives CASGGGPRSAYNEQFF.

The chain has TRBV18 and TRBJ2-5, with 9 bases fitting TRBD1. CDR1 is KGHSH, CDR2 LQKENI, per germline. The CDR3 is 15 amino acids. V was clipped by 5 bases and J by 3 bases; unmatched bases: 7. DNA for the CDR3: TGTGCCAGCTCAGTGAACAGGGGGCGTGAAGAGACCCAGTACTTC. It codes for CASSVNRGREETQYF. The whole variable domain, remainder taken from reference TRBV18 and TRBJ2-5, is NAGVMQNPRHLVRRRGQEARLRCSPMKGHSHVYWYRQLPEEGLKFMVYLQKENIIDESGMPKERFSAEFPKEGPSILRIQQVVRGDSAAYFCASSVNRGREETQYFGPGTRLLVL.

J is TRBJ1-4 and V is TRBV27; no firm D call. CDR1 is MNHEY and CDR2 is SMNVEV in the germline V gene (reference sequence). Trimming shortened V by 4 bases and J by 7 bases, and 10 bases separated the two germline ends. The CDR3 spans 13 residues. The CDR3 DNA follows: TGTGCCAGCAGTTGGGCATTGGGTGAAAAACTGTTTTTT. This translates into CASSWALGEKLFF. Drawing the rest from reference TRBV27 and TRBJ1-4, the complete variable domain is EAQVTQNPRYLITVTGKKLTVTCSQNMNHEYMSWYRQDPGLGLRQIYYSMNVEVTDKGDVPEGYKVSRKEKRNFPLILESPSPNQTSLYFCASSWALGEKLFFGSGTQLSVL.

The chain has TRBV5-1 and TRBJ1-1; the match to TRBD1 covers 7 bases. The CDR3 extends over 15 amino acids. CDR1 is SGHRS, CDR2 YFSETQ, per germline. J lost 3 bases, V lost 4 bases, and 9 bases had no gene match. CDR3 sequence: CASSPSTGWHTEAFF. Here the CDR3 DNA reads TGCGCCAGCAGCCCCTCGACAGGGTGGCACACTGAAGCTTTCTTT.

The J gene is TRBJ2-2, the V gene TRBV7-2; TRBD2 might be the D (6 bases). This CDR3 is built from 14 residues. CDR1 is SGHTA, CDR2 FQGNSA, per germline. Trimming left V 6 bases short and J 4 bases short, with 12 bases between. The CDR3 DNA reads as TGTGCCAGCAGGACCGGGACTCCCACCGGGGAGCTGTTTTTT. Protein: CASRTGTPTGELFF. Full variable domain (outside the CDR3, taken from reference TRBV7-2 and TRBJ2-2): GAGVSQSPSNKVTEKGKDVELRCDPISGHTALYWYRQSLGQGLEFLIYFQGNSAPDKSGLPSDRFSAERTGGSVSTLTIQRTQQEDSAVYLCASRTGTPTGELFFGEGSRLTVL.

This chain connects TRBV7-3 to TRBJ2-5; possible D gene TRBD2, 7 bases. The CDR3 is 13 amino acids. V lost 2 bases, J lost 4 bases, and 8 bases lay in between. The germline CDR1 and CDR2 sequences are SGHTA and FQGTGA. The CDR3 is CASSLRGAETQYF. The CDR3 nucleotides are TGTGCCAGCAGCTTACGGGGGGCAGAGACCCAGTACTTC.